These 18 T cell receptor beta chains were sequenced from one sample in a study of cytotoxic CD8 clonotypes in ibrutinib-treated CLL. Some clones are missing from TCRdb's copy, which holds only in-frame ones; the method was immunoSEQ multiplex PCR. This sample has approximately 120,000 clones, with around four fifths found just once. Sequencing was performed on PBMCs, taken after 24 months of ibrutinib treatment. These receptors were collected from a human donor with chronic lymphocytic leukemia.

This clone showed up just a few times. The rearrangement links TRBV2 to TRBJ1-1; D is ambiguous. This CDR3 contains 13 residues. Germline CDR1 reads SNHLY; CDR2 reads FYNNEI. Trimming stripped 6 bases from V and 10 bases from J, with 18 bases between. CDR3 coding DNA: TGTGCCAGCAGCCATACTGATCCGACCCCAGCTTTCTTT. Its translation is CASSHTDPTPAFF.

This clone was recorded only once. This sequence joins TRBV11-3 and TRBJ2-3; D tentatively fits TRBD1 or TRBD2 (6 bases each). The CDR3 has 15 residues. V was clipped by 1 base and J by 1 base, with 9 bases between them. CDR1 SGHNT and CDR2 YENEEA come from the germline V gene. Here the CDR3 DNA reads TGTGCCAGCAGCTTAGGAGGGGGGCGCACAGATACGCAGTATTTT. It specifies CASSLGGGRTDTQYF.

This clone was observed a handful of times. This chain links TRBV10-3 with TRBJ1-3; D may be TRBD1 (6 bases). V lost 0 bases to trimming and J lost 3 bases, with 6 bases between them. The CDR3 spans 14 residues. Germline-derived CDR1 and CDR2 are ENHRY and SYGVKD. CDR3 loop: CAISESRGGNTIYF. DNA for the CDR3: TGTGCCATCAGTGAGTCCAGGGGTGGAAACACCATATATTTT.

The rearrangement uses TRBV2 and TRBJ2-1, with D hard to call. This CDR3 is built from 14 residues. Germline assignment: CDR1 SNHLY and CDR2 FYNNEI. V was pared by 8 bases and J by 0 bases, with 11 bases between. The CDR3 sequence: CASYLPSSYNEQFF. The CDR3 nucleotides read TGTGCCAGCTACCTACCGTCCTCCTACAATGAGCAGTTCTTC.

CDR3 bases: TGCGCCAGCAGCTTGGCCCCGGACAGAAATTCACCCCTCCACTTT. This gives the protein CASSLAPDRNSPLHF. J is TRBJ1-6 and V is TRBV5-1; a weak D match, TRBD1 (6 bases). V was clipped by 0 bases and J by 7 bases, with 11 bases between them. Germline assignment: CDR1 SGHRS and CDR2 YFSETQ. The CDR3 is made up of 15 amino acids.

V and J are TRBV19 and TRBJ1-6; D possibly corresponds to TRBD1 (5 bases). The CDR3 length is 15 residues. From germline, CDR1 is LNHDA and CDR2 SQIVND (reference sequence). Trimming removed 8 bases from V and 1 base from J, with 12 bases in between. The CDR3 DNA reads TGTGCCAGTTGGGGACGGGGGTCCTATAATTCACCCCTCCACTTT. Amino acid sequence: CASWGRGSYNSPLHF.

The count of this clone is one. CDR3 in amino acids: CASSPRRQSYGYTF. For the CDR3, the DNA is TGTGCCAGCAGCCCGAGGCGGCAGAGCTATGGCTACACCTTC. This chain joins TRBV7-2 and TRBJ1-2; D gene unclear. The germline gives CDR1 SGHTA, CDR2 FQGNSA. This CDR3 contains 14 residues. V lost 5 bases and J lost 4, with 14 bases in between.

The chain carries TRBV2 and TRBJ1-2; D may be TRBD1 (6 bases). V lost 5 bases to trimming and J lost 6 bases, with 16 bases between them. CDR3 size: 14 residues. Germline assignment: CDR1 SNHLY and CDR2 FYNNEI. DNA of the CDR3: TGTGCCAGCAGTTACAGGGTCCTTGGCGATGGCTACACCTTC. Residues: CASSYRVLGDGYTF.

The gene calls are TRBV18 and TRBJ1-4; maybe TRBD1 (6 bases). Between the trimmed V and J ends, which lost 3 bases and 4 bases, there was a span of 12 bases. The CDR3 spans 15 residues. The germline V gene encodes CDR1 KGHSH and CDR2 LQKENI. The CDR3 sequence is CASSPGGGINEKLFF. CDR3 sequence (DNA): TGTGCCAGCTCACCCGGCGGGGGCATTAATGAAAAACTGTTTTTT.

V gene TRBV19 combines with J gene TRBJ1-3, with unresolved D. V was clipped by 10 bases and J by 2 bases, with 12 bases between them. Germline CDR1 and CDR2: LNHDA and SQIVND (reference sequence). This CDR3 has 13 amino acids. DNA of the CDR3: TGTGCCACCCACACGAGTACTGGAAACACCATATATTTT. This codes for CATHTSTGNTIYF.

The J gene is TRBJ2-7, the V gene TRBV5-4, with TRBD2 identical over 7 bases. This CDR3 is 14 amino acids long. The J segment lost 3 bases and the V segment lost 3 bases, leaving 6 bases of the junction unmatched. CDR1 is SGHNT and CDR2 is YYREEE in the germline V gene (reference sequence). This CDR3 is CASSSQRGRYEQYF. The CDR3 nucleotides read TGTGCCAGCAGCTCCCAGCGGGGCCGCTACGAGCAGTACTTC.

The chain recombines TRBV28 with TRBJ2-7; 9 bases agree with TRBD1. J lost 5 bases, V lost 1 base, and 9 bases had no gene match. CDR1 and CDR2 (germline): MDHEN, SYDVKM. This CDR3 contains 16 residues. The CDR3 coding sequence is TGTGCCAGCAGTTTATCTTTTGGGACAGGGCCTAACGAGCAGTACTTC. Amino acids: CASSLSFGTGPNEQYF.

The CDR3 spells CASSIGGTAPYEQYF. Written as DNA, the CDR3 is TGTGCCAGTAGTATAGGGGGGACGGCTCCCTACGAGCAGTACTTC. The chain employs TRBV19 and TRBJ2-7; D possibly matches TRBD1 or TRBD2 (5 bases each). V dropped 1 base and J dropped 2 bases, with 12 bases sitting between them. Per the germline V gene, CDR1 is LNHDA and CDR2 is SQIVND (reference sequence). This CDR3 contains 15 residues.

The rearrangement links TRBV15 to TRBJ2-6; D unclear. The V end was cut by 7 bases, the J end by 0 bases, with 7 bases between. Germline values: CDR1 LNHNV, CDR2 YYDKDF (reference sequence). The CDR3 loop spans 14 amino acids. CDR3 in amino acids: CATKFGSGANVLTF. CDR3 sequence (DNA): TGTGCCACCAAGTTTGGCTCTGGGGCCAACGTCCTGACTTTC.

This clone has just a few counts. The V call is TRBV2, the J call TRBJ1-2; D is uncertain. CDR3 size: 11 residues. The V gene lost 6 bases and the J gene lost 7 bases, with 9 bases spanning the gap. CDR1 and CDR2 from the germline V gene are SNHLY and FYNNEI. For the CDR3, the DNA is TGTGCCAGCAGGGAATATGTTGGCTACACCTTC. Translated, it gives CASREYVGYTF.

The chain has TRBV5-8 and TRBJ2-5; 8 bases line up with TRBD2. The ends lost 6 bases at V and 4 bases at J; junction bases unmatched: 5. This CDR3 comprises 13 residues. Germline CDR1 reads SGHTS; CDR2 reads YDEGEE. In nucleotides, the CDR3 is TGTGCCAGCAAGCTAGCGGGTGGAGAGACCCAGTACTTC. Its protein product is CASKLAGGETQYF.

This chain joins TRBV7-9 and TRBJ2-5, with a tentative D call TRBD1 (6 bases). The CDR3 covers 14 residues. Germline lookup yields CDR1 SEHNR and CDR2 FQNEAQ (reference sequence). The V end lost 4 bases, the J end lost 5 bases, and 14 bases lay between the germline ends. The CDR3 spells CASSSPPGAETQYF. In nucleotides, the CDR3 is TGTGCCAGCAGCTCACCCCCAGGGGCGGAGACCCAGTACTTC.

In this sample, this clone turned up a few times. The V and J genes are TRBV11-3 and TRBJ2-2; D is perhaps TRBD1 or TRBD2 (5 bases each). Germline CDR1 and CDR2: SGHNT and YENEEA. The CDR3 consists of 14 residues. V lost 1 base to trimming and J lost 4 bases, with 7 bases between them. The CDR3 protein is CASSLGGVTGELFF. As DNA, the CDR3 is TGTGCCAGCAGCTTAGGAGGGGTCACCGGGGAGCTGTTTTTT.